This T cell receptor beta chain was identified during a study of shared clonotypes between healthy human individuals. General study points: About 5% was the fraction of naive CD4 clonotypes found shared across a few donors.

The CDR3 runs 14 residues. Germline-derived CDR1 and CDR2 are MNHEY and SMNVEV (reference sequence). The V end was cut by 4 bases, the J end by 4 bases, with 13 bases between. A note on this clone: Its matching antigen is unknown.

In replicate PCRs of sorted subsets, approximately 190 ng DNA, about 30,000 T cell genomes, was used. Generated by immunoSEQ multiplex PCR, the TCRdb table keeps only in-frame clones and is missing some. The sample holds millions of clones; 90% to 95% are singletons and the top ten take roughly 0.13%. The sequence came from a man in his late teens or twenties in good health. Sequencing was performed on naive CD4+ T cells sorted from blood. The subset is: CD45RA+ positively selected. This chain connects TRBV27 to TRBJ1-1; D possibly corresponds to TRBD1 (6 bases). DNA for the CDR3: TGTGCCAGCAGTTGGTCAGGGGCCCTCACTGAAGCTTTCTTT. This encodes CASSWSGALTEAFF.